This is a list of T cell receptor beta chains from one sample in a study of shared clonotypes between healthy human individuals. Produced via immunoSEQ multiplex PCR; TCRdb's table is partial and in-frame only. The sample gives around 690,000 clones, 90% of which show up once; 34% is in the top ten. What was sequenced was memory CD8+ T cells from PBMCs. The receptor set was obtained from a man aged 18 to 30 in good health. Some clones in this sample may be carry-over from other donors' samples. Each CDR3 is given with its conserved first and last residue. The order of the fields is CDR3 length, V gene, clone size, J gene, D gene, CDR3 protein, CDR3 DNA. A D gene is named only where the DNA matches it firmly. Part of the rows lack a size; the others show once, few, many or a class for expanded clones.

len: 14
v_gene: TRBV9
abundance: .
j_gene: TRBJ2-4
d_gene: TRBD2
CDR3aa: CASSDGRGHDIQYF
CDR3nt: TGTGCCAGCAGTGACGGGAGGGGCCATGACATTCAGTACTTC

len: 14
v_gene: TRBV7-9
abundance: .
j_gene: TRBJ2-5
d_gene: TRBD1
CDR3aa: CASRRGTGVETQYF
CDR3nt: TGTGCCAGCAGAAGAGGGACAGGGGTAGAGACCCAGTACTTC

len: 17
v_gene: TRBV2
abundance: .
j_gene: TRBJ2-5
d_gene: TRBD2
CDR3aa: CASRVNYLAGGQETQYF
CDR3nt: TGTGCCAGCAGAGTCAACTACCTAGCGGGAGGACAAGAGACCCAGTACTTC

len: 15
v_gene: TRBV11-2
abundance: .
j_gene: TRBJ1-3
d_gene: .
CDR3aa: CASSLGAGSGNTIYF
CDR3nt: TGTGCCAGCAGCTTAGGCGCCGGCTCTGGAAACACCATATATTTT

len: 15
v_gene: TRBV27
abundance: .
j_gene: TRBJ1-5
d_gene: .
CDR3aa: CASSLLFGQNQPQHF
CDR3nt: TGTGCCAGCAGTTTGTTGTTCGGCCAAAATCAGCCCCAGCATTTT

len: 12
v_gene: TRBV7-9
abundance: .
j_gene: TRBJ2-5
d_gene: .
CDR3aa: CASSLDRETQYF
CDR3nt: TGTGCCAGCAGCTTAGACAGAGAGACCCAGTACTTC

len: 14
v_gene: TRBV7-2
abundance: .
j_gene: TRBJ1-5
d_gene: .
CDR3aa: CASSPWGGNQPQHF
CDR3nt: TGTGCCAGCAGCCCTTGGGGAGGAAATCAGCCCCAGCATTTT

len: 13
v_gene: TRBV9
abundance: .
j_gene: TRBJ2-7
d_gene: .
CDR3aa: CASSVAALSEQYF
CDR3nt: TGTGCCAGCAGCGTAGCAGCCCTCTCCGAGCAGTACTTC

len: 14
v_gene: TRBV9
abundance: .
j_gene: TRBJ2-1
d_gene: .
CDR3aa: CASSVWGDYNEQFF
CDR3nt: TGTGCCAGCAGCGTTTGGGGAGATTACAATGAGCAGTTCTTC

len: 16
v_gene: TRBV7-3
abundance: .
j_gene: TRBJ2-3
d_gene: TRBD1
CDR3aa: CASSPRQGKGTDTQYF
CDR3nt: TGTGCCAGCAGCCCAAGACAGGGGAAGGGCACAGATACGCAGTATTTT

len: 16
v_gene: TRBV10-3
abundance: few
j_gene: TRBJ2-2
d_gene: .
CDR3aa: CAISESWAGRTGELFF
CDR3nt: TGTGCCATCAGTGAGTCCTGGGCAGGGAGGACCGGGGAGCTGTTTTTT

len: 12
v_gene: TRBV9
abundance: .
j_gene: TRBJ2-7
d_gene: .
CDR3aa: CASSPDSYEQYF
CDR3nt: TGTGCCAGCAGCCCCGACTCCTACGAGCAGTACTTC

len: 15
v_gene: TRBV7-2
abundance: .
j_gene: TRBJ2-6
d_gene: .
CDR3aa: CASSFRDSGANVLTF
CDR3nt: TGTGCCAGCAGCTTTCGGGACTCTGGGGCCAACGTCCTGACTTTC

len: 21
v_gene: TRBV4-1
abundance: .
j_gene: TRBJ2-3
d_gene: TRBD2
CDR3aa: CASSQVRSGLAGVGSTDTQYF
CDR3nt: TGCGCCAGCAGCCAGGTTAGATCGGGACTAGCGGGAGTGGGGAGTACAGATACGCAGTATTTT

len: 14
v_gene: TRBV2
abundance: few
j_gene: TRBJ2-2
d_gene: TRBD1
CDR3aa: CASSRDRATGELFF
CDR3nt: TGTGCCAGCAGCCGGGACAGGGCCACCGGGGAGCTGTTTTTT

len: 16
v_gene: TRBV7-9
abundance: .
j_gene: TRBJ1-1
d_gene: .
CDR3aa: CASSDTMVVESTEAFF
CDR3nt: TGTGCCAGCAGCGACACGATGGTTGTGGAGAGCACTGAAGCTTTCTTT

len: 16
v_gene: TRBV27
abundance: .
j_gene: TRBJ2-7
d_gene: TRBD2
CDR3aa: CASRGLAGWGDYEQYF
CDR3nt: TGTGCCAGCAGGGGACTAGCGGGATGGGGAGACTACGAGCAGTACTTC

len: 13
v_gene: TRBV7-8
abundance: .
j_gene: TRBJ2-1
d_gene: .
CDR3aa: CASSFRRDNEQFF
CDR3nt: TGTGCCAGCAGCTTCCGCCGTGACAATGAGCAGTTCTTC

len: 14
v_gene: TRBV7-9
abundance: .
j_gene: TRBJ1-2
d_gene: TRBD1
CDR3aa: CASSPPGQGYGYTF
CDR3nt: TGTGCCAGCAGTCCACCGGGACAGGGCTATGGCTACACCTTC

len: 13
v_gene: TRBV7-9
abundance: .
j_gene: TRBJ2-7
d_gene: .
CDR3aa: CASSLPGALTQYF
CDR3nt: TGTGCCAGCAGCCTCCCCGGGGCCCTTACCCAGTACTTC

len: 14
v_gene: TRBV5-4
abundance: .
j_gene: TRBJ2-2
d_gene: .
CDR3aa: CASSTEVNTGELFF
CDR3nt: TGTGCCAGCAGCACGGAAGTTAACACCGGGGAGCTGTTTTTT

len: 17
v_gene: TRBV16
abundance: .
j_gene: TRBJ2-7
d_gene: TRBD1
CDR3aa: CASSQWVRTGRIHEQYF
CDR3nt: TGTGCCAGCAGCCAATGGGTTCGGACAGGGAGGATCCACGAGCAGTACTTC

len: 16
v_gene: TRBV6-1
abundance: .
j_gene: TRBJ2-3
d_gene: .
CDR3aa: CASSELDRSSTDTQYF
CDR3nt: TGTGCCAGCAGTGAACTAGACAGATCTAGCACAGATACGCAGTATTTT

len: 15
v_gene: TRBV15
abundance: .
j_gene: TRBJ2-7
d_gene: TRBD1
CDR3aa: CATSRGRQGLDEQYF
CDR3nt: TGTGCCACCAGCAGAGGAAGACAGGGGCTGGACGAGCAGTACTTC

len: 17
v_gene: TRBV11-2
abundance: .
j_gene: TRBJ2-3
d_gene: TRBD2
CDR3aa: CASSLDPPQRETDTQYF
CDR3nt: TGTGCCAGCAGCTTAGATCCCCCCCAGCGGGAGACAGATACGCAGTATTTT

len: 14
v_gene: TRBV29-1
abundance: .
j_gene: TRBJ1-2
d_gene: .
CDR3aa: CSVDSRQDYYGYTF
CDR3nt: TGCAGCGTTGATTCCCGACAGGACTACTATGGCTACACCTTC

len: 16
v_gene: TRBV15
abundance: .
j_gene: TRBJ2-2
d_gene: .
CDR3aa: CATSRDGGWNTGELFF
CDR3nt: TGTGCCACCAGCAGAGATGGTGGGTGGAACACCGGGGAGCTGTTTTTT

len: 12
v_gene: TRBV29-1
abundance: .
j_gene: TRBJ2-7
d_gene: .
CDR3aa: CSVGARAGEQYF
CDR3nt: TGCAGCGTGGGGGCTAGGGCCGGGGAGCAGTACTTC

len: 15
v_gene: TRBV4-1
abundance: .
j_gene: TRBJ1-4
d_gene: .
CDR3aa: CASSQLQATNEKLFF
CDR3nt: TGCGCCAGCAGCCAACTACAAGCAACTAATGAAAAACTGTTTTTT

len: 15
v_gene: TRBV25-1
abundance: .
j_gene: TRBJ2-2
d_gene: .
CDR3aa: CASSEGAYDTGELFF
CDR3nt: TGTGCCAGCAGTGAAGGGGCGTACGACACCGGGGAGCTGTTTTTT

len: 19
v_gene: TRBV7-9
abundance: .
j_gene: TRBJ2-5
d_gene: TRBD1
CDR3aa: CASSRRQEEHTGGQETQYF
CDR3nt: TGTGCCAGCAGCCGACGACAAGAAGAGCACACAGGGGGCCAAGAGACCCAGTACTTC

len: 15
v_gene: TRBV19
abundance: .
j_gene: TRBJ1-3
d_gene: .
CDR3aa: CASSPNGGSGNTIYF
CDR3nt: TGTGCCAGTAGCCCAAACGGGGGATCTGGAAACACCATATATTTT

len: 14
v_gene: TRBV7-9
abundance: once
j_gene: TRBJ2-3
d_gene: .
CDR3aa: CASSSSDEAYTQYF
CDR3nt: TGTGCCAGCAGCTCGTCCGACGAAGCCTATACGCAGTATTTT

len: 15
v_gene: TRBV5-6
abundance: .
j_gene: TRBJ2-7
d_gene: .
CDR3aa: CASSGRDPPYREQYF
CDR3nt: TGTGCCAGCAGCGGACGGGATCCTCCTTATCGCGAGCAGTACTTC

len: 12
v_gene: TRBV7-9
abundance: .
j_gene: TRBJ2-7
d_gene: .
CDR3aa: CASSAGDYEQYF
CDR3nt: TGTGCCAGCAGTGCCGGGGATTACGAGCAGTACTTC

len: 14
v_gene: TRBV19
abundance: few
j_gene: TRBJ1-5
d_gene: .
CDR3aa: CASSIPLRNQPQHF
CDR3nt: TGTGCCAGTAGTATACCGTTGAGGAATCAGCCCCAGCATTTT

len: 12
v_gene: TRBV29-1
abundance: .
j_gene: TRBJ1-2
d_gene: .
CDR3aa: CSVEDSRVGYTF
CDR3nt: TGCAGCGTTGAAGATAGTAGGGTAGGCTACACCTTC

len: 13
v_gene: TRBV11-2
abundance: .
j_gene: TRBJ1-5
d_gene: .
CDR3aa: CASSSWLDQPQHF
CDR3nt: TGTGCCAGCAGCTCCTGGCTGGACCAGCCCCAGCATTTT

len: 16
v_gene: TRBV5-1
abundance: .
j_gene: TRBJ2-5
d_gene: TRBD2
CDR3aa: CASSPGLAVLGETQYF
CDR3nt: TGCGCCAGCAGCCCGGGACTAGCAGTTCTCGGAGAGACCCAGTACTTC

len: 13
v_gene: TRBV13
abundance: .
j_gene: TRBJ2-7
d_gene: .
CDR3aa: CASSLGEGGEQYF
CDR3nt: TGTGCCAGCAGCTTAGGGGAGGGGGGCGAGCAGTACTTC

len: 15
v_gene: TRBV21-1
abundance: .
j_gene: TRBJ1-1
d_gene: .
CDR3aa: CASSKVKGRKGEAFF
CDR3nt: TGTGCCAGCAGCAAAGTTAAGGGGCGAAAAGGTGAAGCTTTCTTT

len: 14
v_gene: TRBV10-2
abundance: .
j_gene: TRBJ2-7
d_gene: .
CDR3aa: CASSESAGPYEQYF
CDR3nt: TGCGCCAGCAGTGAGTCCGCTGGTCCTTACGAGCAGTACTTC

len: 13
v_gene: TRBV5-6
abundance: .
j_gene: TRBJ2-7
d_gene: .
CDR3aa: CASSFGPVGEQYF
CDR3nt: TGTGCCAGCAGCTTCGGGCCGGTCGGCGAGCAGTACTTC

len: 14
v_gene: TRBV7-2
abundance: .
j_gene: TRBJ2-7
d_gene: .
CDR3aa: CASSPTRWGYEQYF
CDR3nt: TGTGCCAGCAGCCCCACCCGATGGGGGTACGAGCAGTACTTC

len: 14
v_gene: TRBV7-9
abundance: .
j_gene: TRBJ1-5
d_gene: .
CDR3aa: CASSLDLGFQPQHF
CDR3nt: TGTGCCAGCAGCTTAGATTTAGGGTTTCAGCCCCAGCATTTT

len: 14
v_gene: TRBV30
abundance: .
j_gene: TRBJ2-1
d_gene: TRBD2
CDR3aa: CAWSSGRFPNEQFF
CDR3nt: TGTGCCTGGAGTAGCGGGAGGTTCCCTAATGAGCAGTTCTTC

len: 16
v_gene: TRBV30
abundance: .
j_gene: TRBJ2-2
d_gene: .
CDR3aa: CAWKPSAGWVNGELFF
CDR3nt: TGTGCCTGGAAACCCTCGGCAGGGTGGGTTAACGGGGAGCTGTTTTTT

len: 11
v_gene: TRBV28
abundance: .
j_gene: TRBJ2-2
d_gene: .
CDR3aa: CASSPIGELFF
CDR3nt: TGTGCCAGCAGCCCCATCGGGGAGCTGTTTTTT

len: 14
v_gene: TRBV6-6
abundance: .
j_gene: TRBJ1-4
d_gene: TRBD1
CDR3aa: CASSWGQFGGKLFF
CDR3nt: TGTGCCAGCAGTTGGGGACAGTTCGGAGGGAAACTGTTTTTT

len: 16
v_gene: TRBV27
abundance: .
j_gene: TRBJ1-5
d_gene: .
CDR3aa: CASSPTPRGGNQPQHF
CDR3nt: TGTGCCAGCAGTCCCACGCCCCGAGGCGGCAATCAGCCCCAGCATTTT

len: 14
v_gene: TRBV5-1
abundance: once
j_gene: TRBJ1-2
d_gene: .
CDR3aa: CASSLYGKNYGYTF
CDR3nt: TGCGCCAGCAGCTTGTATGGGAAGAACTATGGCTACACCTTC

len: 16
v_gene: TRBV7-2
abundance: .
j_gene: TRBJ2-7
d_gene: .
CDR3aa: CASSLSARAVYYEQYF
CDR3nt: TGTGCCAGCAGCTTATCCGCCAGGGCGGTTTACTACGAGCAGTACTTC

len: 16
v_gene: TRBV30
abundance: few
j_gene: TRBJ1-2
d_gene: .
CDR3aa: CAWITGQRTYNYGYTF
CDR3nt: TGTGCCTGGATTACAGGACAGAGAACCTATAACTATGGCTACACCTTC

len: 14
v_gene: TRBV9
abundance: .
j_gene: TRBJ2-5
d_gene: .
CDR3aa: CASSVGPKGETQYF
CDR3nt: TGTGCCAGCAGCGTAGGTCCCAAAGGGGAGACCCAGTACTTC

len: 17
v_gene: TRBV7-3
abundance: .
j_gene: TRBJ2-5
d_gene: TRBD1
CDR3aa: CASPRGSTGSSKWTQYF
CDR3nt: TGTGCCAGCCCAAGGGGATCGACAGGGAGTTCGAAATGGACCCAGTACTTC

len: 18
v_gene: TRBV11-3
abundance: .
j_gene: TRBJ2-2
d_gene: TRBD2
CDR3aa: CASSLDPQREANTGELFF
CDR3nt: TGTGCCAGCAGCTTAGATCCTCAGCGGGAGGCGAACACCGGGGAGCTGTTTTTT